The 10 T cell receptor beta chains given below trace back to one sample, sequenced in a study of T cell changes during pregnancy in multiple sclerosis. Data came from immunoSEQ multiplex PCR; TCRdb stores just in-frame clones and leaves some out. Of tens of thousands of clones in the sample, about 87% were seen once. Sequenced material: CD8+ T cells from peripheral blood mononuclear cells, taken in the second trimester of pregnancy. The origin of the receptors is a female donor in good health, enrolled as a control in a pregnancy study.

CDR3 coding DNA: TGCGCCAGCAGCCAAGATCACGGAGGACCATCCCGCACAGATACGCAGTATTTT. It is translated as CASSQDHGGPSRTDTQYF. This chain links TRBV4-3 with TRBJ2-3; D possibly corresponds to TRBD2 (5 bases). This CDR3 contains 18 residues. The germline V gene has CDR1 LGHNA and CDR2 YSLEER. V was trimmed by 0 bases and J by 1 base, leaving 17 bases between them.

The chain is built from TRBV28 and TRBJ2-7, with 10 bases fitting TRBD2. The germline V gene has CDR1 MDHEN and CDR2 SYDVKM. The length of the CDR3 is 16 residues. Trimming took 5 bases from V and 1 from J; bases not matched to a gene: 8. CDR3 in amino acids: CASSRISGRGSYEQYF. The DNA of the CDR3 is TGTGCCAGCAGTCGCATCAGCGGGAGGGGTTCCTACGAGCAGTACTTC.

The chain is built from TRBV5-6 and TRBJ1-5; D might be TRBD1 (6 bases). Germline V gene data show CDR1 as SGHDT and CDR2 as YYEEEE. The CDR3 is 15 amino acids. Trimming took 2 bases from V and 6 from J, leaving 15 bases between them. The CDR3 DNA reads TGTGCCAGCAGCTTCCGAGGGGGGGAGGTTCAGCCCCAGCATTTT. As protein: CASSFRGGEVQPQHF.

The chain uses TRBV7-6 and TRBJ2-7; weak D call: TRBD2 (6 bases). Germline V gene sequence: CDR1 SGHVS, CDR2 FNYEAQ. The germline V and J ends were trimmed by 1 base and 1 base, with 11 bases remaining between them. This CDR3 spans 15 amino acids. The CDR3 DNA reads as TGTGCCAGCAGCTTAGGGGAAGGGACTTCCTACGAGCAGTACTTC. Protein sequence: CASSLGEGTSYEQYF.

V and J are TRBV27 and TRBJ1-6; 7 bases are shared with TRBD1. Unmatched junction bases numbered 5, after V lost 2 bases and J lost 10 bases. Germline CDR1 reads MNHEY; CDR2 reads SMNVEV (reference sequence). CDR3 size: 14 residues. Written as DNA, the CDR3 is TGTGCCAGCAGTTTAATTCAGGGGGGCTCACCCCTCCACTTT. Its translation is CASSLIQGGSPLHF.

Regarding this clone: The same CDR3 arises from other DNA sequences in this sample as well. The rearrangement links TRBV13 to TRBJ2-5; no firm D call. The CDR3 spans 14 residues. Germline V lookup: CDR1 PRHDT, CDR2 FYEKMQ (reference sequence). V was trimmed by 0 bases and J by 1 base, leaving 6 bases between them. DNA of the CDR3: TGTGCCAGCAGCTTAGGGACACGCCAAGAGACCCAGTACTTC. Translating it yields CASSLGTRQETQYF.

This clone has only a few counts. The V gene is TRBV23-1, the J gene TRBJ2-7, with D possibly matching TRBD2 (6 bases). TRBV23-1 is recorded as an ORF, its role being uncertain. The V gene lost 4 bases and the J gene lost 5 bases, with 12 bases spanning the gap. This CDR3 is built from 13 residues. The CDR3 sequence is CASSRGECHEQYF. DNA of the CDR3: TGCGCCAGCAGTCGGGGGGAGTGCCACGAGCAGTACTTC.

The V call is TRBV4-1, the J call TRBJ1-6; TRBD1 might be the D (5 bases). Germline-derived CDR1 and CDR2 are MGHRA and YSYEKL. V lost 0 bases and J lost 8, with 8 bases in between. The CDR3 runs 14 residues. The CDR3 loop is CASSQEQEHSPLHF. For the CDR3, the DNA is TGCGCCAGCAGCCAAGAACAGGAGCATTCACCCCTCCACTTT.

The gene calls are TRBV20-1 and TRBJ1-5; tentatively, D is TRBD1 (6 bases). Germline V gene sequence: CDR1 DFQATT, CDR2 SNEGSKA (reference sequence). Trimming stripped 5 bases from V and 7 bases from J, with 9 bases between. This CDR3 is built from 11 residues. The chain's CDR3 is CSAGGAQPQHF. The CDR3 DNA is TGCAGTGCTGGGGGGGCGCAGCCCCAGCATTTT.

This chain connects TRBV6-5 to TRBJ2-1, with 7 bases that match TRBD2. CDR1 MNHEY and CDR2 SVGAGI come from the germline V gene. The V and J ends lost 2 bases and 7 bases, in that order; junction bases with no gene match: 8. This CDR3 spans 15 amino acids. In DNA form, the CDR3 reads TGTGCCAGCAGTTACGAGGGAGGGCCCTTAAATGAGCAGTTCTTC. Residues: CASSYEGGPLNEQFF.